This T cell receptor (beta chain) was recovered during a study of cytomegalovirus exposure and HLA in healthy donors. PCR involved 60 Vbeta and 13 Jbeta primers. The assay was immunoSEQ multiplex PCR, and TCRdb's table has in-frame clones only and misses some. The top ten clones hold around 5.3% of a sample with approximately 90,000 clones, about 75% of them seen once. The V gene's germline CDR1 is LNHNV and CDR2 YYDKDF (reference sequence). The ends were cut back, 8 bases at V and 4 bases at J, with 17 bases in the middle. CDR3 size: 15 residues. Sequences were obtained from PBMCs. V is TRBV15 and J is TRBJ2-2; weak D call: TRBD2 (6 bases). The origin of this receptor is a middle-aged woman in good health and CMV-seronegative. The CDR3 loop is CATRPRGGSTGELFF. DNA of the CDR3: TGTGCCACCCGACCACGGGGAGGATCCACCGGGGAGCTGTTTTTT.